This T cell receptor (beta chain) originates from a study of glioma-infiltrating T cells after dendritic cell vaccination. Study observations and caveats: No direct clonality-survival link was found; a diverse polyclonal response may matter.

A note on this clone: Its specificity is unknown.

V dropped 4 bases and J dropped 1 base, with 7 bases sitting between them. CDR3 length: 13 residues. From germline, CDR1 is SGHTA and CDR2 FQGNSA. TCRdb's table, derived via immunoSEQ multiplex PCR, lists solely in-frame clones and lacks some. The table includes around 60,000 clones, around nine tenths detected once. Time point of the sample: after dendritic cell vaccination, including at tumor progression/relapse. This receptor was identified in a human donor with glioblastoma. The material was blood, obtained after dendritic cell vaccination. This chain links TRBV7-2 with TRBJ1-2; D is uncertain. CDR3: CASSYASNYGYTF. For the CDR3, the DNA is TGTGCCAGCAGCTACGCCAGTAACTATGGCTACACCTTC.